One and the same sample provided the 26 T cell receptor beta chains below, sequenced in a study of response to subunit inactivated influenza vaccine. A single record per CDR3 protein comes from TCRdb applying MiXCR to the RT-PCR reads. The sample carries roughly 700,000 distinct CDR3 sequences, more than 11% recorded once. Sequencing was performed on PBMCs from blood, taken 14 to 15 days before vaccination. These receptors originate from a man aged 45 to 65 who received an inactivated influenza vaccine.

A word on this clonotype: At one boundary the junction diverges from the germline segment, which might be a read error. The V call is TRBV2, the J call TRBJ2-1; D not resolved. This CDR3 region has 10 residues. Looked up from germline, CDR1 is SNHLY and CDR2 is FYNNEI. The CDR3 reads CASSGAQQVF. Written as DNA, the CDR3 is TGTGCCAGCAGTGGCGCACAGCAGGTCTTC.

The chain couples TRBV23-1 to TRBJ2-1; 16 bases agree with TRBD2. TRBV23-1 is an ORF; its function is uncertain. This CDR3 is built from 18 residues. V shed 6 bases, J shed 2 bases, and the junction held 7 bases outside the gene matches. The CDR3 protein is CASSRGLAGGPPYNEQFF. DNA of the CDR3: TGCGCCAGCAGCCGGGGACTAGCGGGGGGGCCCCCCTACAATGAGCAGTTCTTC.

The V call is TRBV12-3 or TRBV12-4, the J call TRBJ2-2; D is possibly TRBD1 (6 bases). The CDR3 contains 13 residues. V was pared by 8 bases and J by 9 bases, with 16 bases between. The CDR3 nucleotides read TGTGCCAGCCGCACAGGGCCCCCCAGGGAGCTGTTTTTT. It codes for CASRTGPPRELFF.

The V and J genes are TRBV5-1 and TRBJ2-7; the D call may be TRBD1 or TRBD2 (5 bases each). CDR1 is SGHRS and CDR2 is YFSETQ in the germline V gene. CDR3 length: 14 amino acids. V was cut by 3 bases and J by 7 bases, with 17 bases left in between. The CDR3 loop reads CASSSTPGSWEQYF. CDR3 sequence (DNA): TGCGCCAGCAGCTCCACCCCAGGGAGTTGGGAGCAGTACTTC.

The CDR3 DNA reads TGTGCCAGCAGCTTCCAAGTGGGTCTTGAGACCCAGTACTTC. Its protein is CASSFQVGLETQYF. The chain is built from TRBV7-2 and TRBJ2-5; D uncertain. Germline V gene lookup returns CDR1 SGHTA and CDR2 FQGNSA. V shed 3 bases and J shed 5 bases, with 13 bases lying between them. The CDR3 is 14 amino acids.

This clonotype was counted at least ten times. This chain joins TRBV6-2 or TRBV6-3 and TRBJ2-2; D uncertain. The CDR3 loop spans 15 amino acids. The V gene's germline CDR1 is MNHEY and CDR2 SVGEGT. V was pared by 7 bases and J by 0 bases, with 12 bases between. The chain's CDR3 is CASIYKATNTGELFF. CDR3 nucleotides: TGTGCCAGCATCTACAAAGCCACGAACACCGGGGAGCTGTTTTTT.

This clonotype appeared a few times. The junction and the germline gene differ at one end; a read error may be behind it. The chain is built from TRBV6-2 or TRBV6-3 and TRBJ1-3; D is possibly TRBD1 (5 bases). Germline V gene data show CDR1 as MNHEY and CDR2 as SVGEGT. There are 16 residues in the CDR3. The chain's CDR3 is CASSSPGRISENTIYF. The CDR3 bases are TGTGCCAGCAGTTCCCCGGGACGGATCTCTGAAAACACCATATATTTT.

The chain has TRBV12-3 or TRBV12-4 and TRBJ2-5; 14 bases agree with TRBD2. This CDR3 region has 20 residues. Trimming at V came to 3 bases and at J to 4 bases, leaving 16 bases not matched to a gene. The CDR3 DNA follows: TGTGCCAGCAGTTTGAGTCGACTAGCGGGAGGGCCGGGGGAATTAGAGACCCAGTACTTC. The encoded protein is CASSLSRLAGGPGELETQYF.

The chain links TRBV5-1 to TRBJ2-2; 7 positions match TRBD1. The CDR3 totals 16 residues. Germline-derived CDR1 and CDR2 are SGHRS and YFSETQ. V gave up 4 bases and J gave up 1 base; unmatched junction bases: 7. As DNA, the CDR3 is TGCGCCAGCAGCATACCGGGACAGCGGAACACCGGGGAGCTGTTTTTT. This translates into CASSIPGQRNTGELFF.

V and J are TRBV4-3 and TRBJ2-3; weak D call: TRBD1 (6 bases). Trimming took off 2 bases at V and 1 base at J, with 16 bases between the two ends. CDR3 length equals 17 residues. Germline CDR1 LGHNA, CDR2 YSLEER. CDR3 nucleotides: TGCGCCAGCAGCCAAACACTCGGGACATATCGCACAGATACGCAGTATTTT. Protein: CASSQTLGTYRTDTQYF.

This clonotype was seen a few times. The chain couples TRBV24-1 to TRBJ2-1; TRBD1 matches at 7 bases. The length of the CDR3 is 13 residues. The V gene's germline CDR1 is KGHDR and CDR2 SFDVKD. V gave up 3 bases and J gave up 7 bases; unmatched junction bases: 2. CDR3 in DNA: TGTGCCACCAGTGATACAGGGGTGAATGAGCAGTTCTTC. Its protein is CATSDTGVNEQFF.

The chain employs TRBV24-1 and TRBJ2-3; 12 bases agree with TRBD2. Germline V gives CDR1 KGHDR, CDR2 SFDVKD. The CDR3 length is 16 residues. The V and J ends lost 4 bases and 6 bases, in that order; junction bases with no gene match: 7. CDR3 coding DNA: TGTGCCACCAGTGACTACCTAGCGGGAGGGTTGGATACGCAGTATTTT. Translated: CATSDYLAGGLDTQYF.

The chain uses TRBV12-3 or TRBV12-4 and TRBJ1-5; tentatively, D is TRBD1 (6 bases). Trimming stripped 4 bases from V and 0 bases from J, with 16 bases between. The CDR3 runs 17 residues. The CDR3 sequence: CASSSSRGQGSNQPQHF. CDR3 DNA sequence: TGTGCCAGCAGTTCGAGCCGGGGGCAGGGTAGCAATCAGCCCCAGCATTTT.

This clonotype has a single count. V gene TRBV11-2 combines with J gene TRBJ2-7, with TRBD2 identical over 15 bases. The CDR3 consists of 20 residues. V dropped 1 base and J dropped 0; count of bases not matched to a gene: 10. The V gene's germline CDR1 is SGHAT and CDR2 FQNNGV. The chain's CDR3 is CASSLVYLGTSGGSSYEQYF. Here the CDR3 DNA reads TGTGCCAGCAGCTTAGTTTACTTAGGGACTAGCGGGGGGAGCTCCTACGAGCAGTACTTC. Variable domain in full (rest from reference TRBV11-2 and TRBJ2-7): EAGVAQSPRYKIIEKRQSVAFWCNPISGHATLYWYQQILGQGPKLLIQFQNNGVVDDSQLPKDRFSAERLKGVDSTLKIQPAKLEDSAVYLCASSLVYLGTSGGSSYEQYFGPGTRLTVT.

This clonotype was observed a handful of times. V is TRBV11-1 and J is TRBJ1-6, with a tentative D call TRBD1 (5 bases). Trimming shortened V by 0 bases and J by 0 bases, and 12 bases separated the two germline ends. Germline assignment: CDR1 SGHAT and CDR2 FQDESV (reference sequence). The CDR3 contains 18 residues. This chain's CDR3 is CASSLARRGVSYNSPLHF. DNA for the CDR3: TGTGCCAGCAGCTTAGCGCGGCGGGGCGTCTCCTATAATTCACCCCTCCACTTT.

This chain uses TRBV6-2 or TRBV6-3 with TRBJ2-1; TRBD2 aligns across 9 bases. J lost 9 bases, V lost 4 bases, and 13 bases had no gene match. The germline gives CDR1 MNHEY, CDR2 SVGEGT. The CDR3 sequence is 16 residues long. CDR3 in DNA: TGTGCCAGCAGTTCCCTAGGAGCGGGAGGTGCTGTTGAGCAGTTCTTC. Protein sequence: CASSSLGAGGAVEQFF.

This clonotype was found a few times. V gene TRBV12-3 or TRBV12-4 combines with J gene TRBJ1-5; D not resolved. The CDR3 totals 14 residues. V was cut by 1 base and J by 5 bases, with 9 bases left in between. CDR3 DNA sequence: TGTGCCAGCAGTTTAGAGGCCAGCGATCAGCCCCAGCATTTT. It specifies CASSLEASDQPQHF.

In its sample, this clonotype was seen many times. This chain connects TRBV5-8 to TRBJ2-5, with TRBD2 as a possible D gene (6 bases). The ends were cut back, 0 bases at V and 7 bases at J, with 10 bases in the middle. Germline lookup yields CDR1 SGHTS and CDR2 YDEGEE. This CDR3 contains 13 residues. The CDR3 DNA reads TGTGCCAGCAGCTTGGTCCAGGGAGGGACCCAGTACTTC. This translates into CASSLVQGGTQYF.

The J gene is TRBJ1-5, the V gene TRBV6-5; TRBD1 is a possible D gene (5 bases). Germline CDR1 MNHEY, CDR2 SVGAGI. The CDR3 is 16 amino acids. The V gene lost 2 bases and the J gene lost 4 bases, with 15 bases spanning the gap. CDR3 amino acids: CASSYGAGYRNQPQHF. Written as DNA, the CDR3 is TGTGCCAGCAGTTACGGCGCGGGTTACAGGAATCAGCCCCAGCATTTT.

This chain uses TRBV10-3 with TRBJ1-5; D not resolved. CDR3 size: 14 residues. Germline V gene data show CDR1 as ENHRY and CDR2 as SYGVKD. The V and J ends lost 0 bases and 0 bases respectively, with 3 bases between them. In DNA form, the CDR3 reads TGTGCCATCAGTGAGTCGTTTAGCAATCAGCCCCAGCATTTT. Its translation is CAISESFSNQPQHF.

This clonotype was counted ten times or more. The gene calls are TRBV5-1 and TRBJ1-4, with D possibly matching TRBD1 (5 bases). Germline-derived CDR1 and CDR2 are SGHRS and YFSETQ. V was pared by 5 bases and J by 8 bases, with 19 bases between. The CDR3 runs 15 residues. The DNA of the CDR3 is TGCGCCAGCAGTTCTACCCAGGGAAGATCGGAAAAACTGTTTTTT. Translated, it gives CASSSTQGRSEKLFF.

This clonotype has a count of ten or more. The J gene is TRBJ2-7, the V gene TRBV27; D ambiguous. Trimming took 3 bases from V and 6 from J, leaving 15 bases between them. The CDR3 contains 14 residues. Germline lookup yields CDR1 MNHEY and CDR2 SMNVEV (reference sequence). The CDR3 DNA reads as TGTGCCAGCAGTTTCGCGGCAGTCCGACGCGAGCAGTACTTC. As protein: CASSFAAVRREQYF.

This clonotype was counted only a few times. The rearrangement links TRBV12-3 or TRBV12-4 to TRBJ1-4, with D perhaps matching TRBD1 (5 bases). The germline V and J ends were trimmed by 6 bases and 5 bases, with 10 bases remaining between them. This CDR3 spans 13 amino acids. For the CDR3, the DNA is TGTGCCAGCAGCCGGGGGTTCAATGAAAAACTGTTTTTT. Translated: CASSRGFNEKLFF.

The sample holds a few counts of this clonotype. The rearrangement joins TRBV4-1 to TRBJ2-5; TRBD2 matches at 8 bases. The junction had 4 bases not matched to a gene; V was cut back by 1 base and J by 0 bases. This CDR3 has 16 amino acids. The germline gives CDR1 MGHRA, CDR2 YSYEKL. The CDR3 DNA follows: TGCGCCAGCAGCCAAGCGCCAGCGGGGGACCAAGAGACCCAGTACTTC. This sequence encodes CASSQAPAGDQETQYF.

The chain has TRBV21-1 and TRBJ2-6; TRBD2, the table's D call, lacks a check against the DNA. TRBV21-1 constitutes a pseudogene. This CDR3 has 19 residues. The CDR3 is CASSKVRSGGSSGANVLTF. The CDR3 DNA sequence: TGTGCCAGCAGCAAAGTTAGGTCGGGGGGGTCCTCTGGGGCCAACGTCCTGACTTTC.

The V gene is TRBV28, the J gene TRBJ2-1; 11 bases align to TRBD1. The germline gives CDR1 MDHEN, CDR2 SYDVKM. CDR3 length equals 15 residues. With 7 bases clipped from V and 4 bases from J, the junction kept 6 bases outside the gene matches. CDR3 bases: TGTGCCAGCACCGACGGGACAGGGGGGTACAATGAGCAGTTCTTC. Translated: CASTDGTGGYNEQFF. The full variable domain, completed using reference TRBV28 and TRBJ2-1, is DVKVTQSSRYLVKRTGEKVFLECVQDMDHENMFWYRQDPGLGLRLIYFSYDVKMKEKGDIPEGYSVSREKKERFSLILESASTNQTSMYLCASTDGTGGYNEQFFGPGTRLTVL.